Following are 27 T cell receptor beta chains from one sample sequenced in a study of vaccination effects on CD4 cells after COVID-19. The repertoire was sequenced with immunoSEQ multiplex PCR; TCRdb's copy has only in-frame clones and lacks some. The sample includes some 40,000 clones, roughly 73% seen only once; the top ten take about 35%. The antigens for these receptors are not known. Viral peptide pools were used in the ViraFEST assay to expand antigen-specific CD4+ T cells, and sequencing came afterward. When around nine days of culture had elapsed, CD4+ T cells were isolated. SARS-CoV-2 infected the person between March and December 2020, as confirmed by PCR. This specimen consisted of CD4+ T cells from PBMCs cultured with a peptide pool, obtained before COVID-19 vaccination. These receptors were taken from a human donor who had a prior SARS-CoV-2 infection.

The chain employs TRBV5-1 and TRBJ1-4; D is perhaps TRBD1 (5 bases). The germline CDR1 and CDR2 sequences are SGHRS and YFSETQ. Trimming stripped 3 bases from V and 8 bases from J, with 17 bases between. The CDR3 consists of 15 residues. The CDR3: CASSSAGTGSEKLFF. DNA for the CDR3: TGCGCCAGCAGCTCTGCCGGGACTGGTAGCGAAAAACTGTTTTTT.

This clone was seen just once. The V and J genes are TRBV25-1 and TRBJ2-3; D uncertain. The CDR3 is 12 residues long. V was trimmed by 10 bases and J by 4 bases, leaving 12 bases between them. CDR1 MGHDK and CDR2 SYGVNS come from the germline V gene. CDR3 in DNA: TGTGCCACCTCGCGAGTGTCAGATACGCAGTATTTT. Translating gives CATSRVSDTQYF.

This clone showed up just a few times. V is TRBV21-1 and J is TRBJ1-2; TRBD1, the table's D call, was not compared with the DNA. TRBV21-1 is a listed pseudogene. This CDR3 contains 15 residues. CDR3 DNA: TGTGCCAGCAGCGGGGGAGACAGGGACCGCTATGGCTACACCTTC. This gives the protein CASSGGDRDRYGYTF.

This clone was seen a few times. The chain joins TRBV9 to TRBJ2-3, with 9 bases matching TRBD2. CDR1 SGDLS and CDR2 YYNGEE come from the germline V gene. With 4 bases clipped from V and 4 bases from J, the junction kept 7 bases outside the gene matches. The CDR3 runs to 15 residues. CDR3 sequence: CASSFSGGGSDTQYF. Written as DNA, the CDR3 is TGTGCCAGCAGCTTTAGCGGGGGAGGCTCAGATACGCAGTATTTT.

This rearrangement joins TRBV19 to TRBJ2-7; D ambiguous. The CDR3 covers 13 residues. V lost 8 bases to trimming and J lost 3 bases, with 14 bases between them. Looked up from germline, CDR1 is LNHDA and CDR2 is SQIVND (reference sequence). The CDR3: CASARTDLYEQYF. CDR3 nucleotide sequence: TGTGCCAGTGCAAGAACAGATCTCTACGAGCAGTACTTC.

V usage is TRBV5-6 and J usage is TRBJ1-4; 7 bases align to TRBD1. Germline CDR1 is SGHDT and CDR2 is YYEEEE. J lost 8 bases, V lost 4 bases, and 14 bases had no gene match. The CDR3 loop spans 16 amino acids. The CDR3 bases are TGTGCCAGCAGCCGGGAAGGTGTTGGGACAGTCGAAAAACTGTTTTTT. The encoded protein is CASSREGVGTVEKLFF.

The CDR3 nucleotides read TGTGCCACCAGCAACGTCGGACGGGGGGAGACCCAGTACTTC. This sequence encodes CATSNVGRGETQYF. The chain links TRBV15 to TRBJ2-5, with D maybe TRBD2 (6 bases). CDR3 length equals 14 residues. CDR1 is LNHNV and CDR2 is YYDKDF in the germline V gene (reference sequence). V shed 4 bases and J shed 5 bases, with 14 bases lying between them.

The genes are TRBV9 and TRBJ2-5; TRBD1 is a possible D gene (5 bases). Per germline, CDR1 SGDLS and CDR2 YYNGEE. The CDR3 length is 15 residues. V was cut by 4 bases and J by 2 bases, with 15 bases left in between. The CDR3, as DNA: TGTGCCAGCAGCAGACGTACAGGTGGGCAAGAGACCCAGTACTTC. Amino acid sequence: CASSRRTGGQETQYF.

The chain couples TRBV18 to TRBJ2-3; 9 bases line up with TRBD2. Germline loops: CDR1 KGHSH, CDR2 LQKENI. This CDR3 comprises 17 residues. Trimming took 4 bases from V and 2 from J; bases not matched to a gene: 10. The CDR3 reads CASSQYNSGGATDTQYF. CDR3 DNA sequence: TGTGCCAGCTCACAATATAATAGCGGGGGTGCCACAGATACGCAGTATTTT.

The J gene is TRBJ2-3, the V gene TRBV5-5; TRBD2 is a possible D gene (6 bases). The CDR3 is made up of 16 amino acids. The ends were cut back, 1 base at V and 4 bases at J, with 16 bases in the middle. Germline CDR1 reads SGHKS; CDR2 reads YYEKEE (reference sequence). CDR3 nucleotide sequence: TGTGCCAGCAGCTTGTCGGGTAGCGGACGCTCAGATACGCAGTATTTT. This sequence encodes CASSLSGSGRSDTQYF.

The chain employs TRBV2 and TRBJ1-2, with D possibly matching TRBD1 (5 bases). V was pared by 4 bases and J by 4 bases, with 7 bases between. CDR3 length: 12 residues. Per germline, CDR1 SNHLY and CDR2 FYNNEI. DNA for the CDR3: TGTGCCAGCAGTGGGGGGGTCTATGGCTACACCTTC. This translates into CASSGGVYGYTF.

The chain employs TRBV5-1 and TRBJ2-5; 8 bases match TRBD1. This CDR3 comprises 16 residues. V lost 4 bases and J lost 4; bases outside the gene matches: 12. Germline lookup yields CDR1 SGHRS and CDR2 YFSETQ. The CDR3: CASSRAGTGLSETQYF. CDR3 coding DNA: TGCGCCAGCAGCCGTGCCGGGACAGGTCTGTCAGAGACCCAGTACTTC.

The genes are TRBV10-3 and TRBJ1-2; D call uncertain. The V and J ends lost 0 bases and 4 bases respectively, with 12 bases between them. Germline V gives CDR1 ENHRY, CDR2 SYGVKD. The CDR3 covers 15 residues. CDR3 in DNA: TGTGCCATCAGTGAGTCGGAGGGTAGAGGCTATGGCTACACCTTC. Amino acid sequence: CAISESEGRGYGYTF.

The V call is TRBV4-3, the J call TRBJ2-3; a weak D match, TRBD1 (6 bases). The germline CDR1 and CDR2 sequences are LGHNA and YSLEER. Trimming took 3 bases from V and 7 from J, leaving 11 bases between them. The CDR3 is 13 residues long. The DNA of the CDR3 is TGCGCCAGCAGCCACACCGGGACAAATACGCAGTATTTT. Residues: CASSHTGTNTQYF.

This clone has a handful of counts. This chain links TRBV5-1 with TRBJ1-4; 9 bases align to TRBD1. This CDR3 has 15 residues. With V trimmed by 4 bases and J by 7 bases, 8 bases remained unmatched. From germline, CDR1 is SGHRS and CDR2 YFSETQ. The CDR3 coding sequence is TGCGCCAGCAGCCGCGGACAGGGGTTCAGTGAAAAACTGTTTTTT. Amino acids: CASSRGQGFSEKLFF.

This clone was detected once. The V gene is TRBV9, the J gene TRBJ1-3, with TRBD1 matching 7 bases. Trimming cost V 8 bases and J 3 bases; bases outside gene matches: 5. The CDR3 extends over 13 amino acids. Germline V gene sequence: CDR1 SGDLS, CDR2 YYNGEE. CDR3 in amino acids: CASQQGRGNTIYF. The CDR3 nucleotides are TGTGCCAGTCAACAGGGGCGTGGAAACACCATATATTTT.

This clone was seen a single time. V and J are TRBV11-2 and TRBJ1-2; D possibly corresponds to TRBD1 (5 bases). The CDR3 totals 11 residues. Trimming stripped 11 bases from V and 5 bases from J, with 12 bases between. The germline CDR1 and CDR2 sequences are SGHAT and FQNNGV. The DNA for the CDR3 is TGTGCCGTCGGGAGGGGATATGGCTACACCTTC. Its protein product is CAVGRGYGYTF.

CDR3 in DNA: TGTGCCAGCAGCCAGGACATACATTCACCCCTCCACTTT. The encoded protein is CASSQDIHSPLHF. The chain couples TRBV3-1 (or the pseudogene TRBV3-2) to TRBJ1-6; D is possibly TRBD1 (5 bases). The CDR3 covers 13 residues. CDR1 is LGHDT and CDR2 is YNNKEL in the germline V gene (reference sequence). Trimming stripped 3 bases from V and 8 bases from J, with 8 bases between.

The V and J genes are TRBV5-6 and TRBJ2-7; 12 nucleotides line up with TRBD1. Germline V gives CDR1 SGHDT, CDR2 YYEEEE. The CDR3 runs 14 residues. V lost 4 bases to trimming and J lost 4 bases; unmatched junction nucleotides: 3. The DNA for the CDR3 is TGTGCCAGCAGCGAGGGACAGGGGGCGTACGAGCAGTACTTC. It codes for CASSEGQGAYEQYF.

The V gene is TRBV6-5, the J gene TRBJ2-7; possible D gene TRBD2, 6 bases. V was clipped by 4 bases and J by 7 bases, with 17 bases between them. From germline, CDR1 is MNHEY and CDR2 SVGAGI. The CDR3 covers 14 residues. The CDR3 loop reads CASSSLRGTREQYF. CDR3 DNA: TGTGCCAGCAGTTCCCTTCGGGGGACGCGGGAGCAGTACTTC.

This clone was observed a single time. The genes are TRBV18 and TRBJ2-3; 11 bases are a match to TRBD2. The CDR3 consists of 14 residues. V lost 3 bases to trimming and J lost 7 bases; unmatched junction nucleotides: 3. Germline CDR1 and CDR2: KGHSH and LQKENI. CDR3 DNA: TGTGCCAGCTCACCGGGACTAGCGGAATATACGCAGTATTTT. It encodes CASSPGLAEYTQYF.

This clone was recorded only once. V usage is TRBV7-9 and J usage is TRBJ2-3; the D is unclear. This CDR3 has 13 residues. Between the trimmed V and J ends, which lost 4 bases and 2 bases, there was a span of 7 bases. Germline CDR1 reads SEHNR; CDR2 reads FQNEAQ (reference sequence). The CDR3 sequence: CASSWRSTDTQYF. DNA of the CDR3: TGTGCCAGCAGCTGGAGATCCACAGATACGCAGTATTTT.

The rearrangement joins TRBV5-1 to TRBJ1-6; 9 bases are a match to TRBD1. Germline assignment: CDR1 SGHRS and CDR2 YFSETQ. Losses at the gene ends were 1 base for V and 8 bases for J; bases not matched to a gene: 7. The CDR3 spans 16 residues. This CDR3 is CASSLLPGTGYSPLHF. In nucleotides, the CDR3 is TGCGCCAGCAGCTTGCTTCCCGGGACAGGGTATTCACCCCTCCACTTT.

The V gene is TRBV7-2, the J gene TRBJ1-1; TRBD1 is a possible D gene (5 bases). Trimming shortened V by 3 bases and J by 5 bases, and 13 bases separated the two germline ends. CDR3 size: 14 residues. Germline CDR1 is SGHTA and CDR2 is FQGNSA. CDR3 bases: TGTGCCAGCAGCTTTGTCCAGGGTGGAACTGAAGCTTTCTTT. This translates into CASSFVQGGTEAFF.

This sequence joins TRBV10-3 and TRBJ2-3, with D possibly TRBD1 on 6 matching bases. V was clipped by 7 bases and J by 1 base, with 18 bases between them. Germline V gene sequence: CDR1 ENHRY, CDR2 SYGVKD. The CDR3 totals 16 residues. The CDR3 nucleotides are TGTGCCATCACTACTCCCACGCCAGGGGGCACAGATACGCAGTATTTT. This sequence encodes CAITTPTPGGTDTQYF.

V is TRBV10-3 and J is TRBJ2-2; D remains unclear. This CDR3 region has 14 residues. Germline CDR1 is ENHRY and CDR2 is SYGVKD. V dropped 4 bases and J dropped 0 bases, with 6 bases sitting between them. The CDR3 here is CAISVYSNTGELFF. CDR3 in DNA: TGTGCCATCAGTGTCTACTCGAACACCGGGGAGCTGTTTTTT.

The chain couples TRBV5-8 to TRBJ2-1; 9 bases are a match to TRBD2. V dropped 4 bases and J dropped 4; count of bases not matched to a gene: 3. Germline V lookup: CDR1 SGHTS, CDR2 YDEGEE. The CDR3 length is 14 residues. CDR3 region: CASSAGGGYNEQFF. CDR3 in DNA: TGTGCCAGCAGCGCGGGAGGGGGGTACAATGAGCAGTTCTTC.